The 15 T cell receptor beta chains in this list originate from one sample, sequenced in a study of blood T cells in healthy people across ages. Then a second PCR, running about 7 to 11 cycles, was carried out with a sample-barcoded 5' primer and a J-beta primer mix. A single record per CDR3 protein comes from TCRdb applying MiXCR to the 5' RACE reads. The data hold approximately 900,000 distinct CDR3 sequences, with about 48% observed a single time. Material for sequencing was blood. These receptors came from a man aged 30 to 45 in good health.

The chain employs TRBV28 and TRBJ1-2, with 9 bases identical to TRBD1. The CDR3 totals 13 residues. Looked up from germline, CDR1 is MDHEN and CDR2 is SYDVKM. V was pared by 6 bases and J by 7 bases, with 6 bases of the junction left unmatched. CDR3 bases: TGTGCCAGCAGATCACAGGGGGCGAGTGGCTACACCTTC. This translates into CASRSQGASGYTF.

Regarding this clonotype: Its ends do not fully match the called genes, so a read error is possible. The CDR3 DNA sequence: TGTGCTAGCAGCTTAGTTTCAGGATCCACCGGGGAGCTGTTTTTT. This codes for CASSLVSGSTGELFF. V gene TRBV7-7 combines with J gene TRBJ2-2; no clear D. Germline CDR1 is SSHAT and CDR2 is FNYEAQ (reference sequence). CDR3 length: 15 residues.

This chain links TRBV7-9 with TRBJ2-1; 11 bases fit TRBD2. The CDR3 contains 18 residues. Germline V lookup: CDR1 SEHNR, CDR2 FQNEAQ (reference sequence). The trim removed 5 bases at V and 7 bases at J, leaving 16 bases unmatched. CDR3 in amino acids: CASSGGLAGGHPLNEQFF. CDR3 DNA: TGTGCCAGCAGCGGTGGGCTAGCGGGGGGCCACCCGCTTAATGAGCAGTTCTTC.

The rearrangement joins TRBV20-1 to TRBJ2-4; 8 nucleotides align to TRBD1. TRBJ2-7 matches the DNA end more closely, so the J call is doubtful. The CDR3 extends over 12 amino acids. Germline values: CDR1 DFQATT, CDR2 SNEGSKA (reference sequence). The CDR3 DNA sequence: TGCAGTGCTACCGGACAGGGCGACGAGCAGTACTTC. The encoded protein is CSATGQGDEQYF.

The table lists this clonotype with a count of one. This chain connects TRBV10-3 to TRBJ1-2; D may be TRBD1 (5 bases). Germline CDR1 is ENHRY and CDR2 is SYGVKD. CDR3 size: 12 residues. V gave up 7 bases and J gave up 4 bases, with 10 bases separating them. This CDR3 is CAITGTGYGYTF. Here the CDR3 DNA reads TGTGCCATCACAGGGACCGGCTATGGCTACACCTTC.

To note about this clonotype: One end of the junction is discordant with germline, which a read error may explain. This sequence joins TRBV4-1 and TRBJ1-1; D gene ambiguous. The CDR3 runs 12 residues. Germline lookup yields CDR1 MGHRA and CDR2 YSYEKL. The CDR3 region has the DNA TGCGCCAGCGGCCAATTGGGAACTGAAGCTTTCTTT. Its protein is CASGQLGTEAFF.

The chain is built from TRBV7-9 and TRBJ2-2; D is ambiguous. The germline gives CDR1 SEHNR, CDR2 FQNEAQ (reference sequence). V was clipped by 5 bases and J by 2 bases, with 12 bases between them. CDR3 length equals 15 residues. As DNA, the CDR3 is TGTGCCAGCAGCCATCCCACATTTAACACCGGGGAGCTGTTTTTT. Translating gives CASSHPTFNTGELFF.

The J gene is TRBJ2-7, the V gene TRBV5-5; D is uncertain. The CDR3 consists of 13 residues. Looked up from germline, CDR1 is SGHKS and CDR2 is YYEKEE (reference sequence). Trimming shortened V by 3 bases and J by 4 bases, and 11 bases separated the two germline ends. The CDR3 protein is CASSWATEYEQYF. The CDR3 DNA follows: TGTGCCAGCAGCTGGGCTACAGAATACGAGCAGTACTTC.

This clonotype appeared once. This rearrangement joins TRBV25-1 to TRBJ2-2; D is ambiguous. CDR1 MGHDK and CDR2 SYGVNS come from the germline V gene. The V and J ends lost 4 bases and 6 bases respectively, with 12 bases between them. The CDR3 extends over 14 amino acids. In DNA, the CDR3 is TGTGCCAGCAGTGTTCTCAGTGGGGCCGGGGAGCTGTTTTTT. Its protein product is CASSVLSGAGELFF.

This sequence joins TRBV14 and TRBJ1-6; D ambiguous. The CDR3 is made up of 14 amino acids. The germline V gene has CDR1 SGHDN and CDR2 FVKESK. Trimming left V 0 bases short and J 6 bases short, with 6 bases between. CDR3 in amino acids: CASSQEVFNSPLHF. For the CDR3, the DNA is TGTGCCAGCAGCCAAGAGGTCTTTAATTCACCCCTCCACTTT.

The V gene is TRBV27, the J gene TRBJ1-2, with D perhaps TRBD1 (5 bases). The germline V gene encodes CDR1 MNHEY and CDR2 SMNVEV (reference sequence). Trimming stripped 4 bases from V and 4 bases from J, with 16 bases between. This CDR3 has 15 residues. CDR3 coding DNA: TGTGCCAGCAGTTCCTCTGACGGGGCTATCTATGGCTACACCTTC. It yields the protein CASSSSDGAIYGYTF.

The CDR3 loop reads CSASGSSEAFF. In DNA form, the CDR3 reads TGCAGTGCGTCAGGGAGCTCTGAAGCTTTCTTT. The chain is built from TRBV20-1 and TRBJ1-1; the D gene is possibly TRBD1 (5 bases). V was cut by 6 bases and J by 6 bases, with 11 bases left in between. CDR1 DFQATT and CDR2 SNEGSKA come from the germline V gene (reference sequence). The CDR3 has 11 amino acids.

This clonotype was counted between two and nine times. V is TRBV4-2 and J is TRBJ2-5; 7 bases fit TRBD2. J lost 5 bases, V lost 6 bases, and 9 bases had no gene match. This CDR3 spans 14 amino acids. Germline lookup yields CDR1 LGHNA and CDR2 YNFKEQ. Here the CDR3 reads CASSPSELAETQYF. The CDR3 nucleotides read TGTGCCAGCAGTCCCTCGGAACTAGCGGAGACCCAGTACTTC.

DNA of the CDR3: TGCAGTGCCCAAGGGACTAGCGGGCGAGAAGAGACCCAGTACTTC. Protein product: CSAQGTSGREETQYF. The chain is built from TRBV20-1 and TRBJ2-5; 12 bases agree with TRBD2. V gave up 6 bases and J gave up 3 bases; unmatched junction bases: 8. Germline V gives CDR1 DFQATT, CDR2 SNEGSKA (reference sequence). There are 15 residues in the CDR3.

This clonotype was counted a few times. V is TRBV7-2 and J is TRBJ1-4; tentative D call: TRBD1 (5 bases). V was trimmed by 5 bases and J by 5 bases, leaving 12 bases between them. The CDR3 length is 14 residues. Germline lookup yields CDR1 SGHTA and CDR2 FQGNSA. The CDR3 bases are TGTGCCAGCAGCCCCCCGGGGCCCAATGAAAAACTGTTTTTT. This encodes CASSPPGPNEKLFF.